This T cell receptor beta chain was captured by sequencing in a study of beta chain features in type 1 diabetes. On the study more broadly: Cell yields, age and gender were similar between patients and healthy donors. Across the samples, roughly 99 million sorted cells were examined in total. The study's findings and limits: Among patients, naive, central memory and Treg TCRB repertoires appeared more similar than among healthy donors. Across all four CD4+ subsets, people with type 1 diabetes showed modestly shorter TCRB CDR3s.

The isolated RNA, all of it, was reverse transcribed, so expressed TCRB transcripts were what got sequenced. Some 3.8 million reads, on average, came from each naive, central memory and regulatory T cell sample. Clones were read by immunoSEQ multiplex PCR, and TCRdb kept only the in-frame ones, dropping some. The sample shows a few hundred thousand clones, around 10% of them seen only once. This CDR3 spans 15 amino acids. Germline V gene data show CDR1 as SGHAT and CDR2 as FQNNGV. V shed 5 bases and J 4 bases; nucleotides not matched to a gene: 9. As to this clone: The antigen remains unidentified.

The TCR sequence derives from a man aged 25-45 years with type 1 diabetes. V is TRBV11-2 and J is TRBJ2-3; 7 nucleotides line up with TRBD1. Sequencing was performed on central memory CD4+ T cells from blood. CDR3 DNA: TGTGCCAGCAGCCCCAGGGGGACGACGGCAGATACGCAGTATTTT. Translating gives CASSPRGTTADTQYF.